What follows describes a single TCR beta chain. Its target is unknown. The isolated RNA, all of it, was reverse transcribed, so expressed TCRB transcripts were what got sequenced. Repertoires were generated with immunoSEQ multiplex PCR, while TCRdb's copy carries only in-frame clones and drops some. The sample has approximately 170,000 clones, 63% seen once. The sample comes from a study of beta chain features in type 1 diabetes. General study results and limits: More deletions and fewer insertions at VDJ junctions were seen in type 1 diabetes patients. Moderately but significantly shorter TCRB CDR3s were found in Type 1 diabetes patients in all four CD4+ subsets.

The single heparinised draw taken from each donor contained roughly 100 mL of blood on average. The CDR3 length is 14 residues. V was cut by 7 bases and J by 4 bases, with 16 bases left in between. CDR1 and CDR2 from the germline V gene are ENHRY and SYGVKD. This clonotype originated in a man aged 25 to 40 with type 1 diabetes. Sequenced input: naive CD4+ T cells from blood. The chain recombines TRBV10-3 with TRBJ2-5, with D maybe TRBD2 (5 bases). The CDR3 here is CAIKKSGSGETQYF. In DNA form, the CDR3 reads TGTGCCATCAAGAAAAGCGGTTCGGGAGAGACCCAGTACTTC.